A single sample is the source of the 18 T cell receptor beta chains below, sequenced in a study of regulatory T cells in long-lasting Graves disease. CDR3-region Arm-PCR and iRepertoire HTBI primers produced the TCR beta libraries. TCRdb ran MiXCR on the multiplex PCR reads and lists one entry per CDR3 protein. The sample holds 420,000 or so distinct CDR3 sequences, about a quarter seen once. The time point here: persistent/refractory GD, antithyroid drugs over 5 years with positive TRAb. PBMCs provided the RNA from which the TCR library was made. The source material was peripheral blood mononuclear cells (PBMCs), sampled when the disease was refractory, from a patient treated with antithyroid drugs. These TCRs come from a female donor with Graves disease.

In its sample, this clonotype was seen many times. The genes are TRBV6-1 and TRBJ1-5, with TRBD1 identical over 8 bases. CDR3 length: 14 residues. V was pared by 6 bases and J by 2 bases, with 3 bases of the junction left unmatched. Germline CDR1 and CDR2: MNHNS and SASEGT. This CDR3 is CASRPTGGNQPQHF. As DNA, the CDR3 is TGTGCCAGCAGACCGACAGGGGGCAATCAGCCCCAGCATTTT.

This clonotype showed up just a few times. V gene TRBV19 combines with J gene TRBJ1-1; D may be TRBD1 (6 bases). CDR1 LNHDA and CDR2 SQIVND come from the germline V gene (reference sequence). CDR3 size: 13 residues. V lost 10 bases to trimming and J lost 3 bases, with 15 bases between them. The DNA of the CDR3 is TGTGCCACCAGACAGGTTAGGGACACTGAAGCTTTCTTT. This encodes CATRQVRDTEAFF.

This clonotype appeared a single time. This chain links TRBV10-3 with TRBJ1-5; 10 nucleotides agree with TRBD1. The CDR3 is 13 residues long. V was pared by 9 bases and J by 2 bases, with 1 base of the junction left unmatched. The V gene's germline CDR1 is ENHRY and CDR2 SYGVKD. CDR3 residues: CAMGQGRNQPQHF. The CDR3 DNA sequence: TGTGCCATGGGACAGGGGCGCAATCAGCCCCAGCATTTT.

The rearrangement links TRBV12-3 or TRBV12-4 to TRBJ2-7; 7 bases map to TRBD1. V shed 4 bases, J shed 9 bases, and the junction held 12 bases outside the gene matches. The CDR3 length is 14 residues. The CDR3 nucleotides read TGTGCCAGCAGTTCCCCGGACAGGCCGCTTCGGCAGTACTTC. Translating gives CASSSPDRPLRQYF.

This chain connects TRBV11-2 to TRBJ2-3, with 14 bases lining up with TRBD2. The germline V gene has CDR1 SGHAT and CDR2 FQNNGV. The trim removed 0 bases at V and 4 bases at J, leaving 6 bases unmatched. There are 18 residues in the CDR3. For the CDR3, the DNA is TGTGCCAGCAGCTTAGAACCGGGACTAGCGGGAGTTGCAGATACGCAGTATTTT. This codes for CASSLEPGLAGVADTQYF.

This clonotype was detected only a few times. The V and J genes are TRBV9 and TRBJ2-5; perhaps TRBD1 as D (6 bases). The V gene lost 4 bases and the J gene lost 5 bases, with 24 bases spanning the gap. There are 17 residues in the CDR3. Germline V CDR1 and CDR2: SGDLS, YYNGEE. The CDR3 bases are TGTGCCAGCAGCCCGAGGAGAGGGGGAAATTCTCCGGAGACCCAGTACTTC. Amino acid sequence: CASSPRRGGNSPETQYF.

This clonotype has just a few counts. The V and J genes are TRBV7-3 and TRBJ1-1; possibly TRBD1 for D (5 bases). The CDR3 covers 13 residues. V was trimmed by 6 bases and J by 5 bases, leaving 13 bases between them. In germline, CDR1 is SGHTA, CDR2 FQGTGA. CDR3 in DNA: TGTGCCAGCAGAGCCGGACAATTAACTGAAGCTTTCTTT. Translation: CASRAGQLTEAFF.

The chain is built from TRBV7-2 and TRBJ1-1; D unresolved. Germline CDR1 reads SGHTA; CDR2 reads FQGNSA. The V end lost 1 base, the J end lost 8 bases, and 17 bases lay between the germline ends. CDR3 length equals 15 residues. CDR3 bases: TGTGCCAGCAGCTTAGGGACCGGAATAGGCAAAGAAGCTTTCTTT. It codes for CASSLGTGIGKEAFF. The full variable domain, with the rest looked up from reference TRBV7-2 and TRBJ1-1, is GAGVSQSPSNKVTEKGKDVELRCDPISGHTALYWYRQSLGQGLEFLIYFQGNSAPDKSGLPSDRFSAERTGGSVSTLTIQRTQQEDSAVYLCASSLGTGIGKEAFFGQGTRLTVV.

The rearrangement joins TRBV5-1 to TRBJ2-2; TRBD1 aligns across 10 bases. The CDR3 runs to 16 residues. V was pared by 4 bases and J by 3 bases, with 6 bases of the junction left unmatched. Germline assignment: CDR1 SGHRS and CDR2 YFSETQ. CDR3 in amino acids: CASSGQTGGHTGELFF. DNA for the CDR3: TGCGCCAGCAGCGGGCAGACAGGGGGCCACACCGGGGAGCTGTTTTTT.

CDR3 nucleotides: TGTGCCACCAGCAGAGATAAGATGTCAGGGGATGAGCAGTTCTTC. It yields the protein CATSRDKMSGDEQFF. This sequence joins TRBV15 and TRBJ2-1; TRBD1 is a possible D gene (6 bases). The CDR3 is 15 amino acids. Between the trimmed V and J ends, which lost 0 bases and 8 bases, there was a span of 14 bases. Per the germline V gene, CDR1 is LNHNV and CDR2 is YYDKDF (reference sequence).

In this sample, this clonotype turned up a few times. This rearrangement joins TRBV4-1 to TRBJ1-2; 7 bases map to TRBD1. Losses at the gene ends were 1 base for V and 5 bases for J; bases not matched to a gene: 1. This CDR3 has 13 residues. The germline V gene has CDR1 MGHRA and CDR2 YSYEKL. The CDR3 protein is CASSQATGYGYTF. As DNA, the CDR3 is TGCGCCAGCAGCCAAGCGACAGGGTATGGCTACACCTTC.

This clonotype was detected only a few times. The chain recombines TRBV27 with TRBJ1-2; perhaps TRBD1 as D (5 bases). Trimming shortened V by 5 bases and J by 4 bases, and 14 bases separated the two germline ends. Germline V gene data show CDR1 as MNHEY and CDR2 as SMNVEV (reference sequence). The CDR3 covers 14 residues. The CDR3, as DNA: TGTGCCAGCAGTAAAGGGACGGTGGCCTATGGCTACACCTTC. This encodes CASSKGTVAYGYTF.

This clonotype has a handful of counts. The rearrangement links TRBV30 to TRBJ1-6; 7 bases map to TRBD1. The CDR3 is made up of 13 amino acids. The germline V gene has CDR1 GTSNPN and CDR2 SVGIG (reference sequence). The V gene end was trimmed by 5 bases and the J gene end by 7 bases; junction bases not matched to a gene: 5. CDR3: CAWEGARNSPLHF. In nucleotides, the CDR3 is TGTGCCTGGGAGGGGGCGCGGAATTCACCCCTCCACTTT.

V and J are TRBV7-6 and TRBJ1-4; D possibly corresponds to TRBD1 (5 bases). Trimming took off 5 bases at V and 6 bases at J, with 19 bases between the two ends. This CDR3 comprises 16 residues. CDR1 and CDR2 from the germline V gene are SGHVS and FNYEAQ. DNA for the CDR3: TGTGCCAGCAGCCGGTTGGTGGGGGTCGCTGATGAAAAACTGTTTTTT. It yields the protein CASSRLVGVADEKLFF.

This clonotype turned up a few times. CDR3 region: CASRTHSNQPQHF. DNA of the CDR3: TGTGCCAGCAGGACACATAGCAATCAGCCCCAGCATTTT. The V and J genes are TRBV27 and TRBJ1-5; D is undetermined. The CDR3 totals 13 residues. CDR1 is MNHEY and CDR2 is SMNVEV in the germline V gene (reference sequence). Trimming shortened V by 6 bases and J by 0 bases, and 6 bases separated the two germline ends.

V is TRBV28 and J is TRBJ2-7; 10 bases are shared with TRBD2. The J segment lost 1 base and the V segment lost 3 bases, leaving 9 bases of the junction unmatched. The V gene's germline CDR1 is MDHEN and CDR2 SYDVKM. The CDR3 consists of 17 residues. For the CDR3, the DNA is TGTGCCAGCAGTTTGAGAAGCGGGAGGGCCGAGTCCTACGAGCAGTACTTC. It is translated as CASSLRSGRAESYEQYF.

This clonotype was detected many times. Here the CDR3 DNA reads TGTGCCAGCAACATAAACACCGGGGAGCTGTTTTTT. As protein: CASNINTGELFF. The chain uses TRBV28 and TRBJ2-2; D unclear. Trimming took off 7 bases at V and 2 bases at J, with 5 bases between the two ends. Germline CDR1 MDHEN, CDR2 SYDVKM. The CDR3 is made up of 12 amino acids.

This clonotype was counted ten times or more. The gene calls are TRBV28 and TRBJ2-1; either TRBD1 or TRBD2 may fit D (5 bases each). This CDR3 spans 15 amino acids. With 6 bases removed from V and 5 bases from J, the gap between germline ends came to 17 bases. Germline CDR1 and CDR2: MDHEN and SYDVKM. The CDR3 region is CASSPLGESHNEQFF. CDR3 coding DNA: TGTGCCAGCAGCCCTCTAGGGGAGAGTCACAATGAGCAGTTCTTC. The complete variable domain, with remaining parts taken from reference TRBV28 and TRBJ2-1, reads DVKVTQSSRYLVKRTGEKVFLECVQDMDHENMFWYRQDPGLGLRLIYFSYDVKMKEKGDIPEGYSVSREKKERFSLILESASTNQTSMYLCASSPLGESHNEQFFGPGTRLTVL.